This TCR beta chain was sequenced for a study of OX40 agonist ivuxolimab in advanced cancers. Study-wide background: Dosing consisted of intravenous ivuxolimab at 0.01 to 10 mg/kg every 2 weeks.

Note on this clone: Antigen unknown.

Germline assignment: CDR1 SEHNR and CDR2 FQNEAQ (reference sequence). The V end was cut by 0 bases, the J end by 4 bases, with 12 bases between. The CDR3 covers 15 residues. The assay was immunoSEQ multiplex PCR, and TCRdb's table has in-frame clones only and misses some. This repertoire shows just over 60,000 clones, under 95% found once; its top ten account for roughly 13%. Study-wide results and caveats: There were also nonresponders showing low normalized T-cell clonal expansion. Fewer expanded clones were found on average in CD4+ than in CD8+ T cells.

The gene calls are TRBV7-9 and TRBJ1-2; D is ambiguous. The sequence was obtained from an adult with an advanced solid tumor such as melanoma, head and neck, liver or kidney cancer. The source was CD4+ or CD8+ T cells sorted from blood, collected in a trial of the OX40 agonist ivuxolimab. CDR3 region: CASSLAVGRAYGYTF. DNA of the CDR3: TGTGCCAGCAGCTTAGCGGTCGGAAGGGCCTATGGCTACACCTTC.